Presented here are 20 T cell receptor beta chains from one specimen sequenced in a study of metastatic and nonmetastatic thyroid tumors. Through MiXCR, TCRdb re-clonotyped the PCR reads. This table holds tens of thousands of clones, more than 20% found once. Patients were all untreated before their thyroid surgery. The sequenced material came from adjacent normal tissue. The receptors were sampled from a female donor with papillary thyroid cancer or a benign thyroid nodule (not recorded which). Some clones in this sample may be carry-over from other donors' samples.

This clone showed up many times. This same CDR3 is encoded by further DNA sequences in the sample. V and J are TRBV7-9 and TRBJ1-4, with 7 bases lining up with TRBD1. The germline CDR1 and CDR2 sequences are SEHNR and FQNEAQ (reference sequence). V was clipped by 5 bases and J by 8 bases; unmatched bases: 8. The CDR3 extends over 14 amino acids. CDR3 DNA: TGTGCCAGCAGCCTAGGGGGCGAAGGCGAAAAACTGTTTTTT. This encodes CASSLGGEGEKLFF.

This clone was counted at least ten times. The rearrangement links TRBV11-3 to TRBJ1-6; TRBD1 agrees at 9 bases. V gave up 2 bases and J gave up 7 bases; unmatched junction bases: 0. The CDR3 has 14 residues. The germline V gene encodes CDR1 SGHNT and CDR2 YENEEA. This chain's CDR3 is CASSLTGGNSPLHF. For the CDR3, the DNA is TGTGCCAGCAGCTTAACAGGGGGCAATTCACCCCTCCACTTT.

This clone was observed at least ten times. The chain has TRBV7-3 and TRBJ2-3; perhaps TRBD1 as D (5 bases). The V and J ends lost 7 bases and 4 bases respectively, with 30 bases between them. Germline loops: CDR1 SGHTA, CDR2 FQGTGA. The CDR3 consists of 19 residues. CDR3 amino acids: CASTLRTLTVGSLSDTQYF. CDR3 sequence (DNA): TGTGCCAGCACTCTCCGGACACTTACTGTTGGCTCCCTTTCAGATACGCAGTATTTT. Using reference TRBV7-3 and TRBJ2-3 for the parts outside the CDR3, the full variable domain is GAGVSQTPSNKVTEKGKYVELRCDPISGHTALYWYRQSLGQGPEFLIYFQGTGAADDSGLPNDRFFAVRPEGSVSTLKIQRTERGDSAVYLCASTLRTLTVGSLSDTQYFGPGTRLTVL.

This clone was observed at least ten times. The rearrangement links TRBV7-2 to TRBJ2-3, with 9 bases fitting TRBD2. This CDR3 spans 15 amino acids. Per germline, CDR1 SGHTA and CDR2 FQGNSA. With V trimmed by 4 bases and J by 6 bases, 8 bases remained unmatched. The DNA of the CDR3 is TGTGCCAGCAGCTCCGAAGCGGGAGGCTGGGATACGCAGTATTTT. It translates to CASSSEAGGWDTQYF.

In this sample, this clone turned up a few times. The chain is built from TRBV15 and TRBJ2-7; no clear D. The length of the CDR3 is 15 residues. V was clipped by 6 bases and J by 4 bases, with 19 bases between them. Germline V gene sequence: CDR1 LNHNV, CDR2 YYDKDF (reference sequence). CDR3 DNA sequence: TGTGCCACCAGAAGCTGGTTCGGCAGTGAATACGAGCAGTACTTC. Amino acid sequence: CATRSWFGSEYEQYF.

This clone showed up many times. V and J are TRBV7-8 and TRBJ1-1, with unresolved D. The CDR3 sequence is 13 residues long. V gave up 3 bases and J gave up 1 base, with 6 bases separating them. In germline, CDR1 is SGHVS, CDR2 FQNEAQ. The CDR3 region has the DNA TGTGCCAGCAGCTTCTCTGGGAACACTGAAGCTTTCTTT. Protein sequence: CASSFSGNTEAFF.

This clone was picked up a small number of times. The chain carries TRBV12-3 or TRBV12-4 and TRBJ2-7; tentatively, D is TRBD1 (6 bases). The ends were cut back, 2 bases at V and 5 bases at J, with 13 bases in the middle. CDR3 length: 14 residues. CDR3 in amino acids: CASSLLQGGHEQYF. The CDR3 bases are TGTGCCAGCAGTTTATTACAGGGTGGGCACGAGCAGTACTTC.

This clone is termed medium-sized. The rearrangement uses TRBV2 and TRBJ1-2, with TRBD1 matching over 7 bases. Germline V gives CDR1 SNHLY, CDR2 FYNNEI. The CDR3 covers 15 residues. V lost 4 bases and J lost 7; bases outside the gene matches: 12. In DNA form, the CDR3 reads TGTGCCAGCAGTGCCCGACAGGGAACCATGGGTGGCTACACCTTC. Translated: CASSARQGTMGGYTF.

This clone occurred many times. The chain combines TRBV28 with TRBJ2-6, with TRBD1 matching over 7 bases. The CDR3 loop spans 16 amino acids. With V trimmed by 7 bases and J by 4 bases, 10 bases remained unmatched. Germline V gene data show CDR1 as MDHEN and CDR2 as SYDVKM. Here the CDR3 reads CASIPGQLSGANVLTF. The CDR3 DNA reads TGTGCCAGCATACCGGGACAGCTAAGCGGGGCCAACGTCCTGACTTTC.

The chain joins TRBV11-3 to TRBJ2-2; 9 nucleotides match TRBD2. This CDR3 region has 12 residues. Losses at the gene ends were 1 base for V and 13 bases for J; bases not matched to a gene: 1. CDR1 is SGHNT, CDR2 YENEEA, per germline. The CDR3 DNA is TGTGCCAGCAGCTTAGTAGCGGGAGTGCTGTTTTTT. This codes for CASSLVAGVLFF. Drawing the rest from reference TRBV11-3 and TRBJ2-2, the complete variable domain is EAGVVQSPRYKIIEKKQPVAFWCNPISGHNTLYWYLQNLGQGPELLIRYENEEAVDDSQLPKDRFSAERLKGVDSTLKIQPAELGDSAVYLCASSLVAGVLFFGEGSRLTVL.

This clone showed up many times. The rearrangement uses TRBV28 and TRBJ1-6; D unclear. The germline V gene has CDR1 MDHEN and CDR2 SYDVKM. The CDR3 length is 12 residues. The V gene lost 3 bases and the J gene lost 9 bases, with 6 bases spanning the gap. CDR3 nucleotide sequence: TGTGCCAGCAGTTTTGTCGGTTCACCCCTCCACTTT. It translates to CASSFVGSPLHF.

This clone was seen a few times. The chain joins TRBV6-2 or TRBV6-3 to TRBJ2-7, with 7 bases lining up with TRBD1. This CDR3 contains 14 residues. With V trimmed by 2 bases and J by 5 bases, 6 bases remained unmatched. Germline V gene sequence: CDR1 MNHEY, CDR2 SVGEGT. CDR3 nucleotides: TGTGCCAGCAGTTACGGCATAGGGGGCAACGAGCAGTACTTC. Translated: CASSYGIGGNEQYF.

In its sample, this clone was seen many times. The V call is TRBV20-1, the J call TRBJ2-5; TRBD2 matches 9 bases. CDR3 size: 16 residues. Unmatched junction bases numbered 14, after V lost 5 bases and J lost 4 bases. Germline loops: CDR1 DFQATT, CDR2 SNEGSKA (reference sequence). The CDR3 region is CSASDPVSGRLETQYF. The DNA for the CDR3 is TGCAGTGCTTCCGACCCAGTGAGCGGGAGGTTAGAGACCCAGTACTTC.

The rearrangement joins TRBV6-1 to TRBJ1-5, with 8 bases that match TRBD1. V lost 6 bases and J lost 2; bases outside the gene matches: 15. The germline V gene encodes CDR1 MNHNS and CDR2 SASEGT. The CDR3 has 18 residues. The CDR3 nucleotides read TGTGCCAGCAGCCCCGGGACAGGTAATTTTCAGGGCAATCAGCCCCAGCATTTT. Amino acid sequence: CASSPGTGNFQGNQPQHF.

This clone has ten or more counts. This rearrangement joins TRBV11-2 to TRBJ2-3, with 14 bases fitting TRBD2. The CDR3 covers 17 residues. In germline, CDR1 is SGHAT, CDR2 FQNNGV. V was pared by 5 bases and J by 1 base, with 5 bases of the junction left unmatched. The CDR3 DNA reads TGTGCCAGCAGCCCGGGGACTAGCGGGAGTGGCACAGATACGCAGTATTTT. This gives the protein CASSPGTSGSGTDTQYF.

The rearrangement uses TRBV9 and TRBJ2-7; no clear D. There are 15 residues in the CDR3. Germline lookup yields CDR1 SGDLS and CDR2 YYNGEE. Deletions cut 0 bases from V and 5 bases from J, with 15 bases between. This CDR3 is CASSVAVGAPHEQYF. The CDR3 region has the DNA TGTGCCAGCAGCGTAGCGGTGGGTGCCCCCCACGAGCAGTACTTC. The full variable domain, with the rest looked up from reference TRBV9 and TRBJ2-7, is DSGVTQTPKHLITATGQRVTLRCSPRSGDLSVYWYQQSLDQGLQFLIQYYNGEERAKGNILERFSAQQFPDLHSELNLSSLELGDSALYFCASSVAVGAPHEQYFGPGTRLTVT.

The chain uses TRBV7-8 and TRBJ2-7; D tentatively fits TRBD1 or TRBD2 (5 bases each). The length of the CDR3 is 18 residues. V lost 2 bases to trimming and J lost 0 bases, with 20 bases between them. Germline CDR1 SGHVS, CDR2 FQNEAQ. Here the CDR3 DNA reads TGTGCCAGCAGCTTACGGGACCCCCGGGAACCCAGCTCCTACGAGCAGTACTTC. This translates into CASSLRDPREPSSYEQYF. Full variable domain (outside the CDR3, taken from reference TRBV7-8 and TRBJ2-7): GAGVSQSPRYKVAKRGQDVALRCDPISGHVSLFWYQQALGQGPEFLTYFQNEAQLDKSGLPSDRFFAERPEGSVSTLKIQRTQQEDSAVYLCASSLRDPREPSSYEQYFGPGTRLTVT.

This clone has ten or more counts. The V gene is TRBV20-1, the J gene TRBJ2-1; 9 nucleotides agree with TRBD2. Looked up from germline, CDR1 is DFQATT and CDR2 is SNEGSKA (reference sequence). This CDR3 is 15 amino acids long. The V segment lost 1 base and the J segment 4 bases; nucleotides outside the gene matches: 5. The CDR3: CSARVSSGAYNEQFF. In DNA, the CDR3 is TGCAGTGCTAGAGTTTCTAGCGGGGCTTACAATGAGCAGTTCTTC.

This rearrangement joins TRBV6-1 to TRBJ2-7; a possible D gene is TRBD2 (5 bases). CDR1 and CDR2 (germline): MNHNS, SASEGT. The CDR3 runs 15 residues. The V end was cut by 6 bases, the J end by 4 bases, with 19 bases between. The CDR3 nucleotides are TGTGCCAGCAGGATGGACTTCGAAGGGAGTTACGAGCAGTACTTC. It encodes CASRMDFEGSYEQYF.

This clone was detected many times. Other DNA sequences in this sample translate to the same CDR3. The CDR3: CASRSTGAAGYGYTF. CDR3 nucleotides: TGTGCCAGCAGGTCAACAGGAGCCGCGGGCTATGGCTACACCTTC. This sequence joins TRBV28 and TRBJ1-2; tentative D call: TRBD1 (5 bases). The CDR3 contains 15 residues. V was shortened by 6 bases and J by 4 bases, with 18 bases between the two germline ends. Germline V CDR1 and CDR2: MDHEN, SYDVKM.